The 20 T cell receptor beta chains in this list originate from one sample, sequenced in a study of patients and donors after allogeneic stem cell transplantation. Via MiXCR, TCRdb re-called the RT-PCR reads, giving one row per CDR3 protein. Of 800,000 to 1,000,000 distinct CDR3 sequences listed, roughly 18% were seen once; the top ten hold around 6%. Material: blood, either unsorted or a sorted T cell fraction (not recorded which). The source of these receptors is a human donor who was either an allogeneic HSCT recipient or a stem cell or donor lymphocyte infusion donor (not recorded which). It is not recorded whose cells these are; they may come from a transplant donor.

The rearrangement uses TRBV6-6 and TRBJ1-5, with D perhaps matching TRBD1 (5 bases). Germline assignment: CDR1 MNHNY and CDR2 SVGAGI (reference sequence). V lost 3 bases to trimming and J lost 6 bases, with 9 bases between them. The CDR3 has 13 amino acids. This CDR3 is CASSYQGGQPQHF. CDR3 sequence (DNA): TGTGCCAGCAGTTATCAGGGAGGTCAGCCCCAGCATTTT.

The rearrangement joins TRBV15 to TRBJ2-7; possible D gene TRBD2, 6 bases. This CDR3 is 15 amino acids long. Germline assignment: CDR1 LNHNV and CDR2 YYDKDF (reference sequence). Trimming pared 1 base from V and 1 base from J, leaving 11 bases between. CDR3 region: CATSRVKGRSYEQYF. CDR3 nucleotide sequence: TGTGCCACCAGCAGAGTGAAGGGGAGGTCCTACGAGCAGTACTTC. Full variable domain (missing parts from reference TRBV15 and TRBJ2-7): DAMVIQNPRYQVTQFGKPVTLSCSQTLNHNVMYWYQQKSSQAPKLLFHYYDKDFNNEADTPDNFQSRRPNTSFCFLDIRSPGLGDTAMYLCATSRVKGRSYEQYFGPGTRLTVT.

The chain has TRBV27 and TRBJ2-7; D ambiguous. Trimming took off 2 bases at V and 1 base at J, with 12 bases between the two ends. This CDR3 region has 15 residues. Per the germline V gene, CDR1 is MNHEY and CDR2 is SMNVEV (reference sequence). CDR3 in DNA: TGTGCCAGCAGTTTACGCCGGGCCGCTTCCTACGAGCAGTACTTC. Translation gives CASSLRRAASYEQYF.

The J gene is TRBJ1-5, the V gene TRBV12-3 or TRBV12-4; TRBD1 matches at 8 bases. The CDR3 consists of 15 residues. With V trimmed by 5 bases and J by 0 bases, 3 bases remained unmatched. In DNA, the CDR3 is TGTGCCAGCAGTGGACAGGGCGGTAGCAATCAGCCCCAGCATTTT. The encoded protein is CASSGQGGSNQPQHF.

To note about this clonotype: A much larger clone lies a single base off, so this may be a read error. CDR3: CASSHPPTGANTGKLFF. In DNA form, the CDR3 reads TGTGCCAGCAGCCATCCCCCTACAGGGGCGAACACCGGGAAGCTGTTTTTT. The gene calls are TRBV6-1 and TRBJ2-2, with 7 bases identical to TRBD1. Germline CDR1 and CDR2: MNHNS and SASEGT. This CDR3 is built from 17 residues.

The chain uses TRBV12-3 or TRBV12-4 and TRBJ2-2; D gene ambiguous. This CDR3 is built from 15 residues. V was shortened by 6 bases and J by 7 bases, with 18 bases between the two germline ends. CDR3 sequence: CASSAARKPGGELFF. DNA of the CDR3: TGTGCCAGCAGCGCGGCTAGAAAGCCCGGCGGGGAGCTGTTTTTT.

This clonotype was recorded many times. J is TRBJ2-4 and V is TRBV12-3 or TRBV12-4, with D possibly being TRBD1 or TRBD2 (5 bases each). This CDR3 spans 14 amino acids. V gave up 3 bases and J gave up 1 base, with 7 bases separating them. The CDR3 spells CASSLWGAKNIQYF. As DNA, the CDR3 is TGTGCCAGCAGTTTGTGGGGGGCCAAAAACATTCAGTACTTC.

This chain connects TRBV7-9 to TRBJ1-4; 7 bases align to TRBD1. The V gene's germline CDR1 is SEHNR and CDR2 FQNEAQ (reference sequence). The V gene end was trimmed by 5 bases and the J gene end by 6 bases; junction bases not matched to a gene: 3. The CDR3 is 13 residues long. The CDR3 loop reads CASSTGQYEKLFF. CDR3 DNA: TGTGCCAGCAGCACGGGACAGTATGAAAAACTGTTTTTT.

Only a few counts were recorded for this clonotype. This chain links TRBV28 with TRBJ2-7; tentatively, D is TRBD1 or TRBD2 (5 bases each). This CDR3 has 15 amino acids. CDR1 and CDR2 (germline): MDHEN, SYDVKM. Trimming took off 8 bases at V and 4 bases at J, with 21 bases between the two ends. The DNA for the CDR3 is TGTGCCAGCGCCCTTGGGGCCCTAGCTGGTTACGAGCAGTACTTC. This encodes CASALGALAGYEQYF.

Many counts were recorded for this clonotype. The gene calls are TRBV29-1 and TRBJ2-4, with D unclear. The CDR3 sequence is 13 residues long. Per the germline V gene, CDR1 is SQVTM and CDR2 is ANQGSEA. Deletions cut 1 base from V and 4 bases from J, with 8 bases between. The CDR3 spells CSVEGRGKNIQYF. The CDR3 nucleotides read TGCAGCGTTGAAGGTCGCGGTAAAAACATTCAGTACTTC. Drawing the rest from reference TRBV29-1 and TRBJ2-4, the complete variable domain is SAVISQKPSRDICQRGTSLTIQCQVDSQVTMMFWYRQQPGQSLTLIATANQGSEATYESGFVIDKFPISRPNLTFSTLTVSNMSPEDSSIYLCSVEGRGKNIQYFGAGTRLSVL.

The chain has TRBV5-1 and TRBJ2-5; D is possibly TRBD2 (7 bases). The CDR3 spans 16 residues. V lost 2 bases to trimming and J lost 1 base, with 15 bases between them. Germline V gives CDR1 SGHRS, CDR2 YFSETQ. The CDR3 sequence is CASSFLGGAGQETQYF. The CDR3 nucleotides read TGCGCCAGCAGCTTCCTTGGGGGGGCAGGCCAAGAGACCCAGTACTTC. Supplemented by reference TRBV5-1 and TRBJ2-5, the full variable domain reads KAGVTQTPRYLIKTRGQQVTLSCSPISGHRSVSWYQQTPGQGLQFLFEYFSETQRNKGNFPGRFSGRQFSNSRSEMNVSTLELGDSALYLCASSFLGGAGQETQYFGPGTRLLVL.

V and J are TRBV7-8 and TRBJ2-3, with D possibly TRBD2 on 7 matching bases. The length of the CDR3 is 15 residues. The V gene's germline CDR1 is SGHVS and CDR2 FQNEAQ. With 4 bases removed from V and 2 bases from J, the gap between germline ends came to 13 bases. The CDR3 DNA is TGTGCCAGCAGCTCGCGGGGGCCGACCACAGATACGCAGTATTTT. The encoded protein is CASSSRGPTTDTQYF. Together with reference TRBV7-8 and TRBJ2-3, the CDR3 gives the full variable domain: GAGVSQSPRYKVAKRGQDVALRCDPISGHVSLFWYQQALGQGPEFLTYFQNEAQLDKSGLPSDRFFAERPEGSVSTLKIQRTQQEDSAVYLCASSSRGPTTDTQYFGPGTRLTVL.

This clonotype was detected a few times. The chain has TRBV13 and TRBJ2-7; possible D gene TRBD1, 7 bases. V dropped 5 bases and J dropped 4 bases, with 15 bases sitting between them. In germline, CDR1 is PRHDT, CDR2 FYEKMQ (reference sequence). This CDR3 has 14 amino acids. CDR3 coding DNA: TGTGCCAGCAGCAAGACAGGGAGGATTTACGAGCAGTACTTC. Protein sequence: CASSKTGRIYEQYF.

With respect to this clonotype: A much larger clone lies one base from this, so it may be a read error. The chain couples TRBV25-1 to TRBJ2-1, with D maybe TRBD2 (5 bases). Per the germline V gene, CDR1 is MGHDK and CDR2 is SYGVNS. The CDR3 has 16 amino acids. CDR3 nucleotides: TGTGCCAGCAGCGCGTTTGACTGGGAGATGAAGAATGAGCAGATCTTC. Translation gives CASSAFDWEMKNEQIF.

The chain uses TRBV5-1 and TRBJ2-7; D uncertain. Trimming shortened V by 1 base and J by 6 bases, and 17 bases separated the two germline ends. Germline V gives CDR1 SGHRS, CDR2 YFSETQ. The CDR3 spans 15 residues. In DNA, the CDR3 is TGCGCCAGCAGCTTGCGTCGAACCGAGGCTGGCGAGCAGTACTTC. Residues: CASSLRRTEAGEQYF.

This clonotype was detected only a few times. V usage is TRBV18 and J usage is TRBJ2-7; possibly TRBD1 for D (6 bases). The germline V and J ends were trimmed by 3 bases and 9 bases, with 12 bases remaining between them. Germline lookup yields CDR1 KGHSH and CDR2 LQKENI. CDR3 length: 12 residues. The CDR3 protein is CASSPDSKLQYF. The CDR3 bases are TGTGCCAGCTCACCGGACAGTAAACTGCAGTACTTC.

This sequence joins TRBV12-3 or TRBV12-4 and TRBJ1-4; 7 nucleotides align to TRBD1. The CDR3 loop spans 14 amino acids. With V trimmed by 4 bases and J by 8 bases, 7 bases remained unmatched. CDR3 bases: TGTGCCAGCAGTTGGACAGGTCCCCGGGAAAAACTGTTTTTT. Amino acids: CASSWTGPREKLFF.

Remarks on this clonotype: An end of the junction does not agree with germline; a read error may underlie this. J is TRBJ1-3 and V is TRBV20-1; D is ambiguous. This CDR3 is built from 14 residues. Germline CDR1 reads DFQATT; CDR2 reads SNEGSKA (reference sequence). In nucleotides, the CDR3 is TGCAGTGCGAGAGGAGGTCCCTCTGGAAACACCATATATTTT. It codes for CSARGGPSGNTIYF.

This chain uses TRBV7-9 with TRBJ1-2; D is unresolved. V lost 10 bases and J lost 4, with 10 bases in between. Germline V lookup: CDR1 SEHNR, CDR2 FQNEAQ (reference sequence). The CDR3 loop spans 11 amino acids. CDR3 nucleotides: TGTGCCACCCCGGGTCGCTATGGCTACACCTTC. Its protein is CATPGRYGYTF.

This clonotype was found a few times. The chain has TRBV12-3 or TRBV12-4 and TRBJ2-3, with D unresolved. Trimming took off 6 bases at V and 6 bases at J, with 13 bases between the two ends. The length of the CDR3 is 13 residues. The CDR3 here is CASRILGVDTQYF. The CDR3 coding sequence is TGTGCCAGCAGAATCCTAGGTGTTGATACGCAGTATTTT.